This T cell receptor beta chain was obtained from a study of blood T cell repertoires in COVID-19. The authors' processing: Counts of nucleated cells, estimated from reference gene primer amplification, were obtained. This table comes from immunoSEQ multiplex PCR, and its TCRdb copy is limited to in-frame clones, with some not included. Clone size and V and J calls were adopted from that table, with D and trimming inferred from the DNA. In the table there are some 150,000 clones, over 70% of which are singletons. V was trimmed by 7 bases and J by 1 base, leaving 10 bases between them. This CDR3 is 13 amino acids long. Germline lookup yields CDR1 MNHEY and CDR2 SVGAGI.

The V and J genes are TRBV6-5 and TRBJ1-1; D might be TRBD1 (5 bases). Sequenced material: peripheral blood. This clonotype was obtained from a man between 45 and 60 years old with active COVID-19. CDR3 amino acids: CASTQGKNTEAFF. As DNA, the CDR3 is TGTGCCAGCACCCAGGGAAAGAACACTGAAGCTTTCTTT.